This TCR beta chain originates from a study of cytomegalovirus exposure and HLA in healthy donors. Study-wide findings and caveats: Exclusion as indistinguishable affected some V segments, including TRBV6-2 and TRBV6-3. In all likelihood, a cluster of highly shared sequence variants was a sequencing artifact.

In the case of this clone: Its antigen remains unknown.

The CDR3 has 15 residues. The junction had 7 bases not matched to a gene; V was cut back by 5 bases and J by 7 bases. Germline V gives CDR1 MNHEY, CDR2 SVGAGI. Primers included in the PCR were 60 Vbeta and 13 Jbeta primers. Measured with immunoSEQ multiplex PCR; TCRdb has only the in-frame clones, and not every one. The ten top clones account for 1.1%, within a sample of roughly 80,000 clones. The chain joins TRBV6-5 to TRBJ2-1; 11 positions match TRBD2. The receptor was isolated from a woman younger than 45 in good health and CMV-seronegative. The sample comprised PBMCs. The CDR3 nucleotides are TGTGCCAGCAGTCAGCTAGCGGGGGGTCGGAATGAGCAGTTCTTC. This codes for CASSQLAGGRNEQFF.